This T cell receptor (beta chain) stems from a study of blood T cell repertoires in COVID-19. Overall study: Italy, Spain and the United States were the sources of the convalescent and acute COVID-19 samples.

The Seattle patients joined while their infection was active and were tracked longitudinally afterward. Unmatched junction bases numbered 11, after V lost 6 bases and J lost 4 bases. Germline lookup yields CDR1 MNHEY and CDR2 SVGAGI. This CDR3 contains 15 residues. Authors' methods: Reference gene primer amplification gave estimated nucleated cell counts. Produced via immunoSEQ multiplex PCR; TCRdb's table is partial and in-frame only. That table furnishes V, J and clone size, whereas the DNA furnished D and trimming. The sample has about 230,000 clones, about nine tenths seen once; the top ten hold around a tenth.

The receptor comes from a man aged 45-60 years with COVID-19, enrolled during active disease. Sample: peripheral blood. This chain connects TRBV6-5 to TRBJ1-2; TRBD1 agrees at 7 bases. The CDR3 DNA reads as TGTGCCAGCAGGGTTTCGACAGGGTACTCCTATGGCTACACCTTC. Encoded protein: CASRVSTGYSYGYTF.